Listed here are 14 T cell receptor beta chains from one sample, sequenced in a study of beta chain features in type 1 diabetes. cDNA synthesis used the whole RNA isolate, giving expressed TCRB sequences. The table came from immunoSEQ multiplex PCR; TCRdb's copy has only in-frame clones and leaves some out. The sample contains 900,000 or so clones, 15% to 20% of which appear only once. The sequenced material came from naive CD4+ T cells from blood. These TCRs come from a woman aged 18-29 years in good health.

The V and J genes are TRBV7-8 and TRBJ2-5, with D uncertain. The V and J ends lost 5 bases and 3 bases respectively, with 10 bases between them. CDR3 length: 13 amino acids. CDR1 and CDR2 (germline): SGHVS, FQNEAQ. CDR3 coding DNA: TGTGCCAGCAGCCCACAGTTTAAAGAGACCCAGTACTTC. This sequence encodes CASSPQFKETQYF.

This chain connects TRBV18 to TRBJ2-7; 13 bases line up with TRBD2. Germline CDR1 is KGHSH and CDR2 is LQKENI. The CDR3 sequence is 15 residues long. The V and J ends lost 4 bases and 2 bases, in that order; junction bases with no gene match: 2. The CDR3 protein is CASSLGLAGTYEQYF. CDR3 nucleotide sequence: TGTGCCAGCTCACTGGGACTAGCGGGAACCTACGAGCAGTACTTC.

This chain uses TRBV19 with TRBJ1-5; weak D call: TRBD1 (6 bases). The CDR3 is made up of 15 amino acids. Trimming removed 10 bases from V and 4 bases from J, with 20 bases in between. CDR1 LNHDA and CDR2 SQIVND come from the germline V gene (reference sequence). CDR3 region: CATAGQPVLNQPQHF. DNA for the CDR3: TGTGCCACCGCCGGACAGCCTGTCCTAAATCAGCCCCAGCATTTT. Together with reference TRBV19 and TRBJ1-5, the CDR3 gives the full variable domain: DGGITQSPKYLFRKEGQNVTLSCEQNLNHDAMYWYRQDPGQGLRLIYYSQIVNDFQKGDIAEGYSVSREKKESFPLTVTSAQKNPTAFYLCATAGQPVLNQPQHFGDGTRLSIL.

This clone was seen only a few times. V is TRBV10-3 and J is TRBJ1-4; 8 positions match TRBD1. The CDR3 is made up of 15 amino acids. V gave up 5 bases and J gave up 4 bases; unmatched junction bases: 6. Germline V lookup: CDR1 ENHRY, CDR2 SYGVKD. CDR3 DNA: TGTGCCATCAGTAGACAGGGGTCGGATAATGAAAAACTGTTTTTT. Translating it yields CAISRQGSDNEKLFF.

The CDR3 sequence is CSVSRDTQYF. CDR3 nucleotides: TGCAGTGTTTCTAGGGATACGCAGTATTTT. This chain connects TRBV20-1 to TRBJ2-3; D gene ambiguous. The V gene lost 7 bases and the J gene lost 6 bases, with 8 bases spanning the gap. From germline, CDR1 is DFQATT and CDR2 SNEGSKA (reference sequence). The CDR3 is 10 amino acids.

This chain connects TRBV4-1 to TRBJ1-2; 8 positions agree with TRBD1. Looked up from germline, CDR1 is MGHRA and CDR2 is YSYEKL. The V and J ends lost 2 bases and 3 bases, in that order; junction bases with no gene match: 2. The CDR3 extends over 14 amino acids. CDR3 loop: CASSQTGGDYGYTF. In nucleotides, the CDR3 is TGCGCCAGCAGCCAAACAGGGGGGGACTATGGCTACACCTTC.

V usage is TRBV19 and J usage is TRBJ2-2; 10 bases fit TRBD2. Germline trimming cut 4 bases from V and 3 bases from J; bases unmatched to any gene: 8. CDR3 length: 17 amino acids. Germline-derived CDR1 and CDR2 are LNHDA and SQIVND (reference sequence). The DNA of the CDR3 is TGTGCCAGTAGTAAACTCGGACTAGCGGTTGACACCGGGGAGCTGTTTTTT. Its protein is CASSKLGLAVDTGELFF.

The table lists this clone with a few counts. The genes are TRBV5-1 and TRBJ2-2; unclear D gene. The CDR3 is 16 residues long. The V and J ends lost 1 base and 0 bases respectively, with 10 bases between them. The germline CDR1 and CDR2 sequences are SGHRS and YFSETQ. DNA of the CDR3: TGCGCCAGCAGCTTGCGCAGCCACGCGAACACCGGGGAGCTGTTTTTT. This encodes CASSLRSHANTGELFF. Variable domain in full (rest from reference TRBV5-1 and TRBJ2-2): KAGVTQTPRYLIKTRGQQVTLSCSPISGHRSVSWYQQTPGQGLQFLFEYFSETQRNKGNFPGRFSGRQFSNSRSEMNVSTLELGDSALYLCASSLRSHANTGELFFGEGSRLTVL.

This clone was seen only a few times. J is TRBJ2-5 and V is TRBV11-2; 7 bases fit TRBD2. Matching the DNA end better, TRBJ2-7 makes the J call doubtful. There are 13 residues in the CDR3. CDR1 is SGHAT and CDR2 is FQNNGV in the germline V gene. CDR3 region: CASRRGDIYEQYF. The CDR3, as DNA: TGTGCCAGCAGACGGGGGGATATCTACGAGCAGTACTTC.

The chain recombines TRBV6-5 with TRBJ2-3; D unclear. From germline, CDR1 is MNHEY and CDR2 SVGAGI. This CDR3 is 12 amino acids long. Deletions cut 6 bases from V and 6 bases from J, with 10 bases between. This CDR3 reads CASSQTVDTQYF. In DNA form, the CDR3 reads TGTGCCAGCAGCCAAACGGTGGATACGCAGTATTTT.

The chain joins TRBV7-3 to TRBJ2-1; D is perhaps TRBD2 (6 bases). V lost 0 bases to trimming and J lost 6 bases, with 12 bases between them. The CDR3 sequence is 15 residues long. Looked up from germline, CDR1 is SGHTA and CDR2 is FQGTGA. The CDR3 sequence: CASSLTPGAGNEQFF. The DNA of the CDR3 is TGTGCCAGCAGCTTAACCCCGGGAGCGGGCAATGAGCAGTTCTTC.

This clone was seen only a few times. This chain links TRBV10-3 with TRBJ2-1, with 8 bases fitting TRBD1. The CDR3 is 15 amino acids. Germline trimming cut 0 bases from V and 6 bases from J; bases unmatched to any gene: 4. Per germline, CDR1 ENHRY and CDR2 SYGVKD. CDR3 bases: TGTGCCATCAGTGAGTCGACAGGGGCCGTCAATGAGCAGTTCTTC. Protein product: CAISESTGAVNEQFF.

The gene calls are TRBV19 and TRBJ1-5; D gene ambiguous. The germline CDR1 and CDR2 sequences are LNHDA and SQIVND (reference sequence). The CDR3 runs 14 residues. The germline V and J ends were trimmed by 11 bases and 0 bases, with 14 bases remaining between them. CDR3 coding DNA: TGTGCCGGAGGGTCAGGATATAGCAATCAGCCCCAGCATTTT. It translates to CAGGSGYSNQPQHF.

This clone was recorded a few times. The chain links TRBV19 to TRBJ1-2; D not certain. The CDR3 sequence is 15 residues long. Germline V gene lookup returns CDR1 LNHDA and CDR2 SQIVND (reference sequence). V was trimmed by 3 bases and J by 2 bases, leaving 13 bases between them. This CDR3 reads CASSIWSGRNYGYTF. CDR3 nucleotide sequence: TGTGCCAGTAGTATTTGGTCCGGACGGAACTATGGCTACACCTTC.